This T cell receptor beta chain was identified during a study of HIV-infected children after antiretroviral therapy interruption. General study points: Naive CD4+ sequences overlapped less between time points once interruption began. The Gini coefficient of naive CD4+ repertoires rose, returning to baseline by 3 years.

Regarding treatment: PENTA 11 planned treatment interruption arm or continuous ART arm. Naive CD4+ CD45RA+ CD45RO- T cells were FACS-sorted from thawed PBMCs. The TCR library was built from RNA with a 3' RACE protocol and unique molecular identifiers. TCRdb used MiXCR to reprocess the 3' RACE reads, holding one entry per CDR3 protein. Of about 15,000 distinct CDR3 sequences in the sample, 3.4% were seen once. CDR3 length: 16 residues. Losses at the gene ends were 2 bases for V and 3 bases for J; bases not matched to a gene: 6. This clonotype was counted many times. Its antigen is not identified. Sequencing was performed on CD45RA+ CD4+ T cells from PBMCs, taken from a donor given antiretroviral therapy, either interrupted or continuous. Subset in this sample: naive CD4+ CD45RA+ CD45RO- T cells. The chain combines TRBV23-1 with TRBJ2-1; 8 bases match TRBD2. TRBV23-1 counts as an open reading frame of uncertain function. The receptor's source is a child aged 2 to 17 with HIV. The CDR3 DNA sequence: TGCGCCAGCAGTCAACAAACCGGGACTAGCTACAATGAGCAGTTCTTC. This translates into CASSQQTGTSYNEQFF.